This record looks at one T cell receptor (beta chain) sequence and its context. This entry belongs to a study of blood T cell repertoires in COVID-19. For the study at large: PBMCs, B-cell-depleted T cells, or T cells provided the cDNA or gDNA that made up the material.

V was cut by 0 bases and J by 4 bases, with 7 bases left in between. Germline CDR1 reads SGHDT; CDR2 reads YYEEEE. The CDR3 extends over 14 amino acids. TCRdb keeps only in-frame clones here, not all; method: immunoSEQ multiplex PCR. This repertoire shows around 250,000 clones, approximately 85% found once; its top ten account for over 7.5%. Sequencing input: PBMCs or T cells enriched from blood (not recorded which). The chain uses TRBV5-6 and TRBJ1-4, with no clear D. The clonotype originates from a woman in her fifties or sixties with acute COVID-19. Written as DNA, the CDR3 is TGTGCCAGCAGCTTGGGTTCCAGTAATGAAAAACTGTTTTTT. Protein product: CASSLGSSNEKLFF.